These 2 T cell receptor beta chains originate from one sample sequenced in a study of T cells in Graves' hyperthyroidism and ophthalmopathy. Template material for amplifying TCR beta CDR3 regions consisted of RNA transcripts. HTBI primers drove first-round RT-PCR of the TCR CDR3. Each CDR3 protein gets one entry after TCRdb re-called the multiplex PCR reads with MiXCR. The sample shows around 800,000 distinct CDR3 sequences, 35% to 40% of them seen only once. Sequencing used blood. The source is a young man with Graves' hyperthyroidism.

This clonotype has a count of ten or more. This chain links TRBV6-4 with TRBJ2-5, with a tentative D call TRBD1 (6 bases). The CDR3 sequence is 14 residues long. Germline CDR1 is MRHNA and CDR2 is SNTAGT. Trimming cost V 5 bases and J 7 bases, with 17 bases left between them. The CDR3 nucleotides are TGTGCCAGCAGTCCGTCGGCAGGGGCGAGGACCCAGTACTTC. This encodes CASSPSAGARTQYF.

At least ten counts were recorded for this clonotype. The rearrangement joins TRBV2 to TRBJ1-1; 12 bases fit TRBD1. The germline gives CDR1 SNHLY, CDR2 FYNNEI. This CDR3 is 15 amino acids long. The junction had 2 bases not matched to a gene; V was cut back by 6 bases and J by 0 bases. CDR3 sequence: CASSGTGGLNTEAFF. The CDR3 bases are TGTGCCAGCAGCGGGACAGGGGGCCTGAACACTGAAGCTTTCTTT.